These T cell receptor beta chains were read from a single sample in a study of shared clonotypes between healthy human individuals. Libraries were prepared by immunoSEQ multiplex PCR; TCRdb keeps only in-frame clonotypes and omits some of them. The repertoire holds some 2 million clones, with about 94% as singletons. The sequenced material came from naive CD8+ T cells sorted from blood. The receptors here all came from a man in his late teens or twenties in good health. Both conserved end residues are part of each CDR3. Fields, in order: CDR3 length, clone size, J gene, D gene, V gene, CDR3 protein, CDR3 DNA. A D gene is named only where the DNA matches it firmly. Clone sizes are given selectively: once, few, many, or a class where the clone is expanded.

>14|NA|TRBJ2-7|NA|TRBV6-6
CASKRITVPFEQYF
TGTGCCAGCAAAAGGATCACAGTACCTTTCGAGCAGTACTTC
>11|once|TRBJ2-7|NA|TRBV20-1
CSAPDDYEQYF
TGCAGTGCTCCGGACGACTACGAGCAGTACTTC
>13|NA|TRBJ2-5|NA|TRBV5-6
CASSSQLQETQYF
TGTGCCAGCAGCTCGCAGTTGCAAGAGACCCAGTACTTC
>16|NA|TRBJ2-7|TRBD2|TRBV10-3
CAISEAAGGPEYEQYF
TGTGCCATCAGTGAGGCGGCGGGAGGGCCCGAATACGAGCAGTACTTC
>17|NA|TRBJ2-1|NA|TRBV9
CASSATDLTSSYNEQFF
TGTGCCAGCAGCGCGACCGACTTGACAAGCTCCTACAATGAGCAGTTCTTC
>14|NA|TRBJ2-7|NA|TRBV9
CASSVFGTSYEQYF
TGTGCCAGCAGCGTATTCGGTACCTCCTACGAGCAGTACTTC
>15|NA|TRBJ2-7|TRBD2|TRBV9
CASSEGLAGAYEQYF
TGTGCCAGCAGCGAGGGACTAGCGGGGGCGTACGAGCAGTACTTC
>13|NA|TRBJ2-7|NA|TRBV7-7
CASSLANSYEQYF
TGTGCTAGCAGCTTAGCCAACAGCTACGAGCAGTACTTC
>16|NA|TRBJ1-4|NA|TRBV2
CASRKTAEVPNEKLFF
TGTGCCAGCAGAAAGACAGCGGAGGTACCTAATGAAAAACTGTTTTTT
>14|NA|TRBJ2-7|TRBD1|TRBV4-3
CASSLGTGAREQYF
TGCGCCAGCAGCCTAGGGACAGGGGCCCGCGAGCAGTACTTC
>14|NA|TRBJ2-7|NA|TRBV6-6
CAGSGRQDRYEQYF
TGTGCCGGAAGCGGGCGGCAGGACCGCTACGAGCAGTACTTC
>11|NA|TRBJ2-7|NA|TRBV6-4
CASSDGNEQYF
TGTGCCAGCAGTGACGGAAACGAGCAGTACTTC
>12|NA|TRBJ2-3|NA|TRBV13
CASGRRTDTQYF
TGTGCCAGCGGGCGGCGGACGGATACGCAGTATTTT
>15|once|TRBJ2-7|NA|TRBV4-1
CASSQESGAPYEQYF
TGCGCCAGCAGCCAAGAATCGGGGGCGCCCTACGAGCAGTACTTC
>16|NA|TRBJ2-7|TRBD2|TRBV7-9
CASSPLAGGPSNEQYF
TGTGCCAGCAGCCCTCTAGCGGGAGGGCCTTCTAACGAGCAGTACTTC
>12|NA|TRBJ2-1|NA|TRBV6-6
CASSDTGTEQFF
TGTGCCAGCAGTGACACAGGGACTGAGCAGTTCTTC
>13|NA|TRBJ2-3|NA|TRBV10-1
CASITDSTDTQYF
TGCGCCAGCATTACGGACTCCACAGATACGCAGTATTTT
>12|once|TRBJ2-2|TRBD2|TRBV10-3
CATGGGTGELFF
TGTGCCACCGGCGGGGGGACCGGGGAGCTGTTTTTT
>15|NA|TRBJ2-7|TRBD2|TRBV19
CASSERGGFTYEQYF
TGTGCCAGTAGCGAGCGCGGGGGGTTCACCTACGAGCAGTACTTC
>16|once|TRBJ1-4|NA|TRBV27
CASSLGPGAPNEKLFF
TGTGCCAGCAGTTTGGGGCCAGGGGCGCCTAATGAAAAACTGTTTTTT
>15|NA|TRBJ2-1|NA|TRBV4-1
CASSLPGLEYNEQFF
TGCGCCAGCAGCCTCCCGGGACTTGAATACAATGAGCAGTTCTTC
>13|NA|TRBJ2-7|NA|TRBV19
CASSTHGDYEQYF
TGTGCCAGTAGTACACACGGGGATTACGAGCAGTACTTC
>17|NA|TRBJ2-5|TRBD1|TRBV4-3
CASSQERKRQGQETQYF
TGCGCCAGCAGCCAAGAGAGAAAACGACAGGGTCAAGAGACCCAGTACTTC
>17|once|TRBJ2-1|TRBD2|TRBV4-1
CASSQVSGGLDYNEQFF
TGCGCCAGCAGCCAAGTAAGCGGGGGCCTCGATTACAATGAGCAGTTCTTC
>15|NA|TRBJ2-1|TRBD1|TRBV10-1
CASSTGTGVYNEQFF
TGCGCCAGCAGTACCGGGACAGGGGTTTACAATGAGCAGTTCTTC